This T cell receptor (beta chain) was profiled in a study of CD8+ T cells in alopecia areata. Regarding the study as a whole: Persistence of many expanded lesional clones was seen in scalp and blood during tofacitinib.

RNA, once extracted, was reverse transcribed into cDNA for use as the sequencing template. Clones were sequenced by immunoSEQ multiplex PCR, and TCRdb holds only the in-frame ones, with some missing. The repertoire holds a few hundred thousand clones, 30% to 40% seen once, with 0.48% in the top ten. Concerning this clone: Its target is unknown.

Trimming removed 5 bases at V and 1 base at J, with 3 bases between. The V gene's germline CDR1 is SGHVS and CDR2 FQNEAQ. CDR3 length: 12 residues. Treatment given: oral pan-JAK inhibitor, 5-10 mg twice daily. V usage is TRBV7-8 and J usage is TRBJ1-5; D unresolved. The sample was CD4+ T cells sorted from blood, taken between weeks 30 and 35, from a patient treated with tofacitinib. This receptor was taken from a human donor with alopecia areata. Here the CDR3 DNA reads TGTGCCAGCAGCACCAGCAATCAGCCCCAGCATTTT. Amino acids: CASSTSNQPQHF.